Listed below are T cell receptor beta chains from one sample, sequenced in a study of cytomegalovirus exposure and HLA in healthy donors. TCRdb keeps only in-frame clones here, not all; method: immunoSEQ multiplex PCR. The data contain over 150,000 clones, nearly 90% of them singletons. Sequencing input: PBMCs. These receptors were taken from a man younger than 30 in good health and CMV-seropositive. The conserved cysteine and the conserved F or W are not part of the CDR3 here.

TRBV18 ASSPPASVPRETQY
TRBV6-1 ASRSGRNTEAF
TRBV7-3 ASSLTGGAGFNEQF
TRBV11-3 ASSLDGAVAKNIQY
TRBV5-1 ASSLRLAFANTGELF
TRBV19 ASSMGLAGIASGANVLT
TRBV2 ASRRGTNTDTQY
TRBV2 ASIGPVLVGAEGYT
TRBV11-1 ASSPGIRSYEQY
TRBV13 ASSLGDSPEQF
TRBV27 ASSSRPGLAGGNEQF
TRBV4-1 ASSQDIRVISYNEQF
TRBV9 ASSQAGSSYEQY
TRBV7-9 ASSPDITSNYGYT
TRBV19 ASSPDRNQYNEQF
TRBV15 ATSRGRAASYEQY
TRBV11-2 ASSLLPGQGASQTGYT
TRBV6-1 ASSVNSDGYT
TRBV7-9 ASSLTGNEQF
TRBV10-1 ASSPDRSTDTQY
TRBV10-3 AISGQTAGGEQF
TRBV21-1 ASSIQGVNGYT
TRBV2 ASSPGQGYNEQF
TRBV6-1 ASRGEGGTQH
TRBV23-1 ASSHQCGTGHQPQH
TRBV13 ASSSSGLSYEQY
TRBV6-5 ASSYSGTGGQPQH
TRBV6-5 ASSYLGQGDYGYT
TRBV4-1 ASSQVQGDYEQY
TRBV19 ASSIGGRAGTGELF
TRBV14 ASSQDNRSQPQH
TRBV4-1 ASSQDLAGGHYNEQF
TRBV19 ASSTDSSGGYEQY
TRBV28 ASSLRRIEAF
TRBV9 ASSVDGLSNQPQH
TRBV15 ATSRDVRGRNTEAF
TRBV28 ASSLTGIGNTEAF
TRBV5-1 ASSLEAGQGYEQY
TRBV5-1 ASRRAGLPYNEQF
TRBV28 ASSNPGGATGREQY
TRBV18 ASSPGENRNTIY
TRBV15 ATSRSEGLTDTQY
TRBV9 ARQRVKREGLVNEQF
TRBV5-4 ASSFSGGRPQY